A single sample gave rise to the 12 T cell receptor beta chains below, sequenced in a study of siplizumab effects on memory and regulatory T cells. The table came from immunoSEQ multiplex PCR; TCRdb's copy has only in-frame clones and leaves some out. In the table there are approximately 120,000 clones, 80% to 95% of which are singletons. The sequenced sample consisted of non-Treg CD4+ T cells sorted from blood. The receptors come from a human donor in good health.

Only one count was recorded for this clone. The CDR3 protein is CASTMTGMDTEAFF. For the CDR3, the DNA is TGTGCCAGCACCATGACGGGTATGGACACTGAAGCTTTCTTT. The J gene is TRBJ1-1, the V gene TRBV7-9, with D unresolved. Germline-derived CDR1 and CDR2 are SEHNR and FQNEAQ (reference sequence). The ends were cut back, 7 bases at V and 3 bases at J, with 15 bases in the middle. The CDR3 extends over 14 amino acids.

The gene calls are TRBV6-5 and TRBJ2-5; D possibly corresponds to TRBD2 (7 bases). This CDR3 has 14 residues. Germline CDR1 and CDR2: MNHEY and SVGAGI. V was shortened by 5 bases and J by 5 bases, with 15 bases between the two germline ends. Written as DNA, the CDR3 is TGTGCCAGCAGTACCGCCGGGGGGCGGGAGACCCAGTACTTC. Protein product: CASSTAGGRETQYF.

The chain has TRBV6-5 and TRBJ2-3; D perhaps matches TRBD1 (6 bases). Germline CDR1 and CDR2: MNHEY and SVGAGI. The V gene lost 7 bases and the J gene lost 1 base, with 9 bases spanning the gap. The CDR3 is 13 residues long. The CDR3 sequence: CASIRQGTDTQYF. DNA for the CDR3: TGTGCCAGCATCAGACAGGGCACAGATACGCAGTATTTT.

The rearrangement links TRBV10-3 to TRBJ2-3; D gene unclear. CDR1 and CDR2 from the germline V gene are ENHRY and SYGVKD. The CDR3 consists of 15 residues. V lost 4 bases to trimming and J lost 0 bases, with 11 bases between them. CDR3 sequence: CAISGQGISTDTQYF. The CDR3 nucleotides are TGTGCCATCAGTGGACAAGGGATTAGCACAGATACGCAGTATTTT.

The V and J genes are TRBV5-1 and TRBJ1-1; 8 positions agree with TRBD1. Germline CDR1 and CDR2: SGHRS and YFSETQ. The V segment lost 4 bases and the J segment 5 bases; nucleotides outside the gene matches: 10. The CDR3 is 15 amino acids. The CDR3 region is CASSPRTGKGTEAFF. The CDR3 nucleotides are TGCGCCAGCAGCCCGAGGACAGGGAAGGGGACTGAAGCTTTCTTT.

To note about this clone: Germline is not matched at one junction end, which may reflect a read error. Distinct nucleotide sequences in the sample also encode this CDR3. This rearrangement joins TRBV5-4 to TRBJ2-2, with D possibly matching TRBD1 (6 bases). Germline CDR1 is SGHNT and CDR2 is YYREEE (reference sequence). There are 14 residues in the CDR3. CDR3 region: CASSSDWDTGELFF. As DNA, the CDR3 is TGTGCCAGCAGCTCGGACTGGGACACCGGGGAGCTGTTCTTT.

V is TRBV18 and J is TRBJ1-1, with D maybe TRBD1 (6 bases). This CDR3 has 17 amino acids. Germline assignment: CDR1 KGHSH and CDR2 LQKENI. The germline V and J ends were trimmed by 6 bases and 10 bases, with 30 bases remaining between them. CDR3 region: CASSETLTGGHQRVAFF. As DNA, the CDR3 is TGTGCCAGCTCCGAAACATTGACAGGCGGCCATCAGCGGGTAGCTTTCTTT.

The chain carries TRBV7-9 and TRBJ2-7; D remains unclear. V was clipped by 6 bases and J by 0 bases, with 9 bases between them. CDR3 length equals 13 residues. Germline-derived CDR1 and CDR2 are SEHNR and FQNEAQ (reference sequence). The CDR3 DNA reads TGTGCCAGCAGTTCGCGGACCTCCTACGAGCAGTACTTC. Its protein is CASSSRTSYEQYF.

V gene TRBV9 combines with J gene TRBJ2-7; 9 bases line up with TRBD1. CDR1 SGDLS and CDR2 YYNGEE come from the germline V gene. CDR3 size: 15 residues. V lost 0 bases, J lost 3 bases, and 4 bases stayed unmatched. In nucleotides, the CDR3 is TGTGCCAGCAGCGTAGCCACAGGGGGCTTCTACGAGCAGTACTTC. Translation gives CASSVATGGFYEQYF.

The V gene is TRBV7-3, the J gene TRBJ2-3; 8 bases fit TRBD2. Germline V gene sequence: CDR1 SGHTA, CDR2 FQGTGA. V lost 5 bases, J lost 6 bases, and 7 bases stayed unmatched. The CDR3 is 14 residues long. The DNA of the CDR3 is TGTGCCAGCAGCCGGGGGGGCCCGGTGGATACGCAGTATTTT. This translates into CASSRGGPVDTQYF.

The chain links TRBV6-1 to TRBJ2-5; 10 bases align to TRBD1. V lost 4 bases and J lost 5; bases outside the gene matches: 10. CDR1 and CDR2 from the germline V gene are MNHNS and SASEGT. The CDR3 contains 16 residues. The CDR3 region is CASSGSQTGGRETQYF. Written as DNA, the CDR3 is TGTGCCAGCAGTGGATCTCAGACAGGGGGCAGGGAGACCCAGTACTTC.

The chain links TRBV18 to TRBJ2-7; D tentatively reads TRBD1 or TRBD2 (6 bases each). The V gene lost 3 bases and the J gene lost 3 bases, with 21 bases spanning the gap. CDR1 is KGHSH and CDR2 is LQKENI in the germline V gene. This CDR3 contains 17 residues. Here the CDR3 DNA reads TGTGCCAGCTCACCCTCGCACGGCCCGGGGGCGGGCTACGAGCAGTACTTC. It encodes CASSPSHGPGAGYEQYF.